Here is one T cell receptor beta chain with its context. Its antigen is unknown. The data derive from a study of tumor-infiltrating lymphocytes in primary liver carcinoma. Overall study: Each of the growths was stage T1-T3 N0M0, extending about 4 to 11 cm across. Study-wide points: Paired tumor-adjacent and tumor-blood samples overlapped less than tumor region pairs did.

The V gene lost 5 bases and the J gene lost 7 bases, with 21 bases spanning the gap. Per the germline V gene, CDR1 is MNHNS and CDR2 is SASEGT. CDR3 length: 17 amino acids. Researchers drew blood RNA from unsorted whole blood and extracted germline DNA as well. Chronic HBV infection, which was untreated, was present in the patients. Reverse transcription of around 0.45 ug total RNA with a constant-region primer produced TCR beta cDNA. Slightly modified ARM-PCR, run as three nested multiplex PCR rounds, produced the TCR beta libraries. For around 11 cycles apiece, the opening two PCR rounds ran with TRBV1-TRBV30 forward primers and a C-beta reverse primer. MiXCR was run by TCRdb on the multiplex PCR reads, yielding one entry per CDR3 protein. The table lists just over 300,000 distinct CDR3 sequences, roughly 60% of them singletons.

The J gene is TRBJ1-6, the V gene TRBV6-1, with D possibly TRBD1 on 5 matching bases. Source material: peripheral blood. This sequence was found in a woman aged 25-40 years with primary liver carcinoma and hepatitis B virus infection. For the CDR3, the DNA is TGTGCCAGCAGTACCCGGAAGGGACGGAACCTAAATTCACCCCTCCACTTT. Translation: CASSTRKGRNLNSPLHF.